This TCR beta chain was captured in a study of blood T cell repertoires in COVID-19. Study-wide background: There were acute and convalescent COVID-19 samples, and they came from the United States, Italy and Spain. PBMCs, B-cell-depleted T cells, or T cells were the source of the cDNA or gDNA that made up the material.

Study processing details: Amplification from reference gene primers served as the basis for estimated nucleated cell counts. The table came from immunoSEQ multiplex PCR; TCRdb's copy has only in-frame clones and leaves some out. V and J calls and clone size are copied from that table; D and trimming were computed from the DNA. Of 300,000 to 350,000 clones in the sample, about nine tenths are singletons; the top ten hold roughly 8.9%. CDR1 is MNHEY and CDR2 is SVGAGI in the germline V gene. With 5 bases clipped from V and 0 bases from J, the junction kept 7 bases outside the gene matches. The CDR3 has 15 amino acids. Seattle enrolled patients during active infection and tracked them longitudinally.

The receptor was derived from a man aged 25 to 40 with COVID-19, enrolled during active disease. The material sequenced was peripheral blood. The chain couples TRBV6-5 to TRBJ2-7; 7 positions match TRBD2. The CDR3 spells CASSLAVLSSYEQYF. As DNA, the CDR3 is TGTGCCAGCAGTCTAGCGGTACTTAGCTCCTACGAGCAGTACTTC.